This T cell receptor (beta chain) was sequenced in a study of CD8 T cells in ankylosing spondylitis (dated by TCRdb to about 2017). Some background on the complete study: The study profiled T cell receptor beta repertoires in healthy donors and ankylosing spondylitis patients to find disease-linked TCR variants. The full study cohort comprised roughly 24 ankylosing spondylitis patients and 85 to 120 healthy donors. Peripheral blood samples were taken, and synovial fluid was additionally collected from ankylosing spondylitis patients. Broad study findings and their caveats: Some of the motif variants had been reported before in the synovial fluid and blood of reactive arthritis patients, a finding that suggests common disease-initiation mechanisms. A TCR beta motif made up of several highly homologous amino acid variants appeared to be characteristic of blood from ankylosing spondylitis patients. The disease-linked clones were reported as significantly enriched in matched synovial fluid samples from ankylosing spondylitis patients. The disease-linked clones showed a CD8+ phenotype and occurred at relatively low frequencies in peripheral blood.

Sequenced on an Illumina HiSeq 2500. TCR beta libraries were prepared by quantitative 5'-RACE with molecular barcodes. In the source study's methods: A new computational method, built on a probabilistic model of VDJ rearrangement, was used to identify disease-linked TCR variants. TCRdb cleaned the public reads at Q25 with fastp, built clones with MiXCR and kept in-frame beta chains. All rows with the same CDR3 protein become a single entry with the most common DNA and genes. TCRdb, not the original authors, processed these V and J calls. For this sample there are around 130,000 distinct CDR3 sequences; more than 15% appear just once. The ten biggest clones cover around a third of the sample. The CDR3 numbers 15 residues from cysteine through phenylalanine. The DNA shown is the 45-base CDR3, in frame from base 1. A distance of 13 bases separates the germline ends of V and J, which lose 6 bases and 1 base respectively. The germline V gene provides CDR1 MNHEY and CDR2 SVGEGT.

A remark on this clonotype: Its antigen remains undetermined. Base qualities are not recorded, but no much larger clone differs from it by a single base.

The chain uses TRBV6-2 or TRBV6-3 and TRBJ2-1; the D gene remains uncertain. The sequence came from a male donor with ankylosing spondylitis. Material for sequencing was blood, either unsorted or a sorted T cell fraction (not recorded which). The base sequence is TGTGCCAGCAGACCCCCTGGGGAATCCTACAATGAGCAGTTCTTC. This codes for CASRPPGESYNEQFF.